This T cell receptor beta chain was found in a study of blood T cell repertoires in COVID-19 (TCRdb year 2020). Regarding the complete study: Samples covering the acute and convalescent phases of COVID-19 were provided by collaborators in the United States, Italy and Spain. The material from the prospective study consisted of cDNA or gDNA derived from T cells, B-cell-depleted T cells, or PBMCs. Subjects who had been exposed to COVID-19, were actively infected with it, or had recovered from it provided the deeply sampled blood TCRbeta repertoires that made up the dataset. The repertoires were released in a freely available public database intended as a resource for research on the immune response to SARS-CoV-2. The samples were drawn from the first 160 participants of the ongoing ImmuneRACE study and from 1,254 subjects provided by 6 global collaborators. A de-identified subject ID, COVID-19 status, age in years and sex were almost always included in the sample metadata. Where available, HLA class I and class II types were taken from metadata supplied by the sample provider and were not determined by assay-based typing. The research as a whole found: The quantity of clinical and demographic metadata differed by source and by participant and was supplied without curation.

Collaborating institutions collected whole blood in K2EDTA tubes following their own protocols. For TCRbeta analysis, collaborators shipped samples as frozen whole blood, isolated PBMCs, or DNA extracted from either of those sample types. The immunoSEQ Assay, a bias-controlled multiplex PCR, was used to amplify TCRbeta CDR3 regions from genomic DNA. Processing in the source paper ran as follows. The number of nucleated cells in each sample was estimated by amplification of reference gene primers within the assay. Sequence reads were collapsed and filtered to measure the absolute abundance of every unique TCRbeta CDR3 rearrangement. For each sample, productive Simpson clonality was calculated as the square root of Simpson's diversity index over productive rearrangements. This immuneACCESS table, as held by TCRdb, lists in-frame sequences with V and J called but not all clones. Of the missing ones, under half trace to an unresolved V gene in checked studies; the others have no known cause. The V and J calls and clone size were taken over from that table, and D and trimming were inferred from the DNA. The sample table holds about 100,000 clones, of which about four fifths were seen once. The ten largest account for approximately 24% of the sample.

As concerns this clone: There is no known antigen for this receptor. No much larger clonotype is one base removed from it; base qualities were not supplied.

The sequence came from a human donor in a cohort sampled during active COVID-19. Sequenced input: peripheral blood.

The nucleotides are TGTGCCAGCAGCCCCCCTGGGGGAGGGAGGGTGAATGAGCAGTTCTTC. This is translated as CASSPPGGGRVNEQFF. The chain was built from TRBV7-9 and TRBJ2-1; 7 middle bases align to TRBD2. The germline V gene (reference sequence) gives CDR1 as SEHNR and CDR2 as FQNEAQ. After removal of 5 bases from V and 7 bases from J, the junction retains 14 bases not matched to a gene. From cysteine to phenylalanine, the CDR3 is 16 amino acids long. Only the CDR3 part of the read is kept: 48 bases, read in frame from the first base.